This TCR beta chain stems from a study of human T cells and chemical hapten exposure. Across the study: Small pooled library volume differences chiefly drove per-sample TCR yield variation.

MiXCR, applied by TCRdb to the RACE reads, yields one record per CDR3 protein. Found here are more than 250,000 distinct CDR3 sequences, about 9% of them singletons; the top ten hold under 2.5%. Time point specified: pre-sensitization, week 0. Treatment in this sample: therapeutic diphenylcyclopropenone sensitization with weekly scalp DPC. Germline CDR1 and CDR2: DFQATT and SNEGSKA (reference sequence). The V and J ends lost 5 bases and 6 bases respectively, with 17 bases between them. The CDR3 has 13 amino acids. The V and J genes are TRBV20-1 and TRBJ2-7; TRBD2 is a possible D gene (5 bases). The sequence derives from a middle-aged woman with alopecia areata. Some clones in this sample may be carry-over from other donors' samples. The input for sequencing was whole blood, taken in connection with sensitization to the hapten diphenylcyclopropenone (DPC). The CDR3 spells CSARNTRSGEQYF. DNA of the CDR3: TGCAGTGCTCGTAACACTAGGTCGGGCGAGCAGTACTTC.